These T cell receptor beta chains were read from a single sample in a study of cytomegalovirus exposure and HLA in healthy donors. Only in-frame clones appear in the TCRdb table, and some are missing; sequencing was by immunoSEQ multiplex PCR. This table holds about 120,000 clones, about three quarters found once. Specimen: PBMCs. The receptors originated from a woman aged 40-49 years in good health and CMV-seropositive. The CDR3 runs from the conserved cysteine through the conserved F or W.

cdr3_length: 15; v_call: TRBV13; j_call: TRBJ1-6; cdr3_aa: CASRPFSDGDSPLHF
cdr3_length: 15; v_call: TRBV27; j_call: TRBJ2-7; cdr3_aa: CASSSGGTGPYEQYF
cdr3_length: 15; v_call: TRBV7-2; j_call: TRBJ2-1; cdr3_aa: CASSLSGGAYNEQFF
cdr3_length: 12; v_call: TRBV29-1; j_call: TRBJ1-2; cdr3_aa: CSVVSGAGGYTF
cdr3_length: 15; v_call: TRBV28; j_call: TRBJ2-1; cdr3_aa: CASSLTGQAKHEQFF
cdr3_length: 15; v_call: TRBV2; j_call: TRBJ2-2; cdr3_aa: CASSEHRAEGGELFF
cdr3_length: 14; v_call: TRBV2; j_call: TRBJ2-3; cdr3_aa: CASSDRYSTDTQYF
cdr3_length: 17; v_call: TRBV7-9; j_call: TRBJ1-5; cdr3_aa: CASSLGAGGLNNQPQHF
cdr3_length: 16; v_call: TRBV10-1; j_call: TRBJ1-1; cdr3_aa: CASSDSTDRGNTEAFF
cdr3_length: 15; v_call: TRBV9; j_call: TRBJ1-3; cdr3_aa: CASSGPEVPGNTIYF
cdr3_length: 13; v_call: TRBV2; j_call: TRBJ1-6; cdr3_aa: CASRVDRGSPLHF
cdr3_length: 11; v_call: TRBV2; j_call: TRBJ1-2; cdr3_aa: CASGGGYGYTF
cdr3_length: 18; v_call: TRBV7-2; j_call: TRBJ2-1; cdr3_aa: CASSPSWGGQGHDNEQFF
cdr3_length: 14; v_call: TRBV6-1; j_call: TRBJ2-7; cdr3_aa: CATEEAGALYEQYF
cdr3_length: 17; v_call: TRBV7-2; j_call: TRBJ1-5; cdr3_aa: CASSTIVQGAGNQPQHF
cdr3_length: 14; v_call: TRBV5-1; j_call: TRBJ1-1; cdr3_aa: CASSSGQMNTEAFF
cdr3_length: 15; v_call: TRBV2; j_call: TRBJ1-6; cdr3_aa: CASSEQGNSNSPLHF
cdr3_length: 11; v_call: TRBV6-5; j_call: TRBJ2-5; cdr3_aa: CASSTEETQYF
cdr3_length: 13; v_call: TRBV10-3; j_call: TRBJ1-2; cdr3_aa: CAISGLTGNGYTF
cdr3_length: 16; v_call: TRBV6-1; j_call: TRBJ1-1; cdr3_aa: CASSDQPGARNTEAFF
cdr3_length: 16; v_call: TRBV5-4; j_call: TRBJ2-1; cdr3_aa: CASSLQAGHTYNEQFF
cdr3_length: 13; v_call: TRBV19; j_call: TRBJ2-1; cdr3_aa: CASSLYSPNEQFF
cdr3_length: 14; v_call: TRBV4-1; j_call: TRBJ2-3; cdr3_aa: CASSQVLQTDTQYF
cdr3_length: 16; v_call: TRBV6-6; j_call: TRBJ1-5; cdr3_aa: CASSYLTGMSNQPQHF
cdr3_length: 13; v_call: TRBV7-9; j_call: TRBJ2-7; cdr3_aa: CASSLGPVSEQYF
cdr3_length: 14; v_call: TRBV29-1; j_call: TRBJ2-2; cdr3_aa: CSADRGPNTGELFF
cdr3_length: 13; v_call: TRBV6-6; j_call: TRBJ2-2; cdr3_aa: CASSSLNTGELFF
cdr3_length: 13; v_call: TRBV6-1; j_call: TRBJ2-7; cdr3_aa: CATRQESSYEQYF
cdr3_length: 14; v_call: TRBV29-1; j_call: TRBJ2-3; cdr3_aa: CSVPGGLRTDTQYF
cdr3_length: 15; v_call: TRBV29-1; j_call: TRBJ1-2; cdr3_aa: CSVSTGQGAHYGYTF
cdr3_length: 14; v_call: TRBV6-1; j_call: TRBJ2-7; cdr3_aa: CASSEGGGAYEQYF